This record looks at one T cell receptor beta chain sequence and its context. This clone was observed a handful of times. It has no known antigen specificity. Nothing much larger sits one base from this clone, and base qualities are not available. The sample originates from a study of blood T cell repertoires in COVID-19 (TCRdb year 2020). For the study in its entirety: Collaborator samples came from the United States, Italy and Spain and covered acute and convalescent phases of COVID-19. Subjects who had been exposed to COVID-19, were actively infected with it, or had recovered from it provided the deeply sampled blood TCRbeta repertoires that made up the dataset. Samples came from the ongoing ImmuneRACE study (first 160 participants) plus 1,254 subjects from 6 global collaborators. Nearly every sample came with metadata listing a de-identified subject ID, COVID-19 status, age in years and sex. The repertoires were made available in a free public database intended to serve as a resource for research on the immune response to SARS-CoV-2. Where available, HLA class I and class II types were taken from metadata supplied by the sample provider and were not determined by assay-based typing. The material from the prospective study consisted of cDNA or gDNA derived from T cells, B-cell-depleted T cells, or PBMCs. Paper-wide results and their limitations: The amount of clinical and demographic metadata varied by source and participant and was provided uncurated.

TCRbeta CDR3 regions were amplified from genomic DNA using the immunoSEQ Assay, a bias-controlled multiplex PCR. On the authors' methods: The number of nucleated cells in each sample was estimated by amplification of reference gene primers within the assay. To quantify the absolute abundance of each unique TCRbeta CDR3 rearrangement, sequence reads were collapsed and filtered. For each sample, productive Simpson clonality was calculated as the square root of Simpson's diversity index across productive rearrangements. The clones in this table, taken by TCRdb from immuneACCESS, are in-frame only. Not every clone is retained; where verified, under half of the shortfall comes from an unresolved V gene, and the cause of the rest is unknown. The V and J calls and the clone size are those of that table, but D and trimming were determined from the DNA. Across this sample there are roughly 100,000 clones, with roughly 80% seen only once. The top ten clonotypes cover approximately 16% of the sample.

Each collaborating institution followed its own protocols to collect whole blood in K2EDTA tubes. For TCRbeta analysis, collaborators shipped samples as frozen whole blood, isolated PBMCs, or DNA extracted from either of those sample types. The CDR3 numbers 17 residues from cysteine through phenylalanine. Here the CDR3 DNA is all that survives: 51 bases in frame from base 1. According to the germline V gene, CDR1 reads MDHEN and CDR2 reads SYDVKM. Relative to germline, V is 6 bases shorter and J is 1 base shorter, with 22 bases between their ends. The chain joins TRBV28 to TRBJ2-7, with TRBD1 tentatively as D gene (6 bases match). Sequenced input: peripheral blood. This sequence was found in a woman older than 75 with active or convalescent COVID-19. The CDR3: CASRTDRIRDISYEQYF. The DNA is as follows: TGTGCCAGCAGAACTGACCGCATCCGGGACATATCCTACGAGCAGTACTTC.